This TCR beta chain was sequenced in a study of CD8 T cells in ankylosing spondylitis. Overall study results and limits: It appeared that ankylosing spondylitis blood was characterized by a TCR beta motif of fewer than ten highly homologous variants. Reportedly, matched ankylosing spondylitis synovial fluid was significantly enriched for disease-linked clones.

This clonotype was detected a few times. The antigen is unknown. Per the germline V gene, CDR1 is SEHNR and CDR2 is FQNEAQ (reference sequence). V dropped 6 bases and J dropped 6; count of bases not matched to a gene: 7. The CDR3 extends over 16 amino acids. The TCR beta libraries were generated through quantitative 5'-RACE incorporating molecular barcodes. In TCRdb, the 5' RACE reads were re-called with MiXCR into one record per CDR3 protein. Of roughly 230,000 distinct CDR3 sequences listed, around 8% were seen once; the top ten hold 4% to 5%. The chain employs TRBV7-9 and TRBJ2-1; 14 bases line up with TRBD2. The sequencing sample was made of blood, either unsorted or a sorted T cell fraction (not recorded which). The sequence came from a female donor with ankylosing spondylitis or in good health (not recorded which). CDR3 DNA sequence: TGTGCCAGCAGTACGACTAGCGGGAGGGCCGTCAATGAGCAGTTCTTC. Amino acids: CASSTTSGRAVNEQFF. The entire variable domain, with the rest obtained from reference TRBV7-9 and TRBJ2-1, is as follows: DTGVSQNPRHKITKRGQNVTFRCDPISEHNRLYWYRQTLGQGPEFLTYFQNEAQLEKSRLLSDRFSAERPKGSFSTLEIQRTEQGDSAMYLCASSTTSGRAVNEQFFGPGTRLTVL.